Shown below are 21 T cell receptor beta chains from a single sample sequenced in a study of monozygotic twins with cystic fibrosis. The assay was immunoSEQ multiplex PCR, and TCRdb's table has in-frame clones only and misses some. The data contain fewer than 11,000 clones, just over 99% of them seen just once; the ten biggest clones take up around 0.43%. The sequencing input was blood. Receptors originate from a man between 18 and 35 years old with cystic fibrosis.

The genes are TRBV19 and TRBJ2-3; D may be TRBD2 (6 bases). V shed 4 bases and J shed 10 bases, with 18 bases lying between them. Looked up from germline, CDR1 is LNHDA and CDR2 is SQIVND (reference sequence). The CDR3 length is 14 residues. The CDR3 coding sequence is TGTGCCAGTAGTAACCGGTACGGGGGTGATCCGCAGTATTTT. This sequence encodes CASSNRYGGDPQYF.

This clone was recorded only once. The chain combines TRBV7-2 with TRBJ2-6; D uncertain. The CDR3 loop spans 15 amino acids. The V end lost 1 base, the J end lost 6 bases, and 10 bases lay between the germline ends. The germline gives CDR1 SGHTA, CDR2 FQGNSA. The CDR3: CASSLVGLAANVLTF. DNA for the CDR3: TGTGCCAGCAGCTTAGTCGGTCTTGCGGCCAACGTCCTGACTTTC.

The CDR3: CASSGDSGEQYF. The CDR3 DNA reads TGCGCCAGCAGCGGGGATTCAGGGGAGCAGTACTTC. The chain combines TRBV5-1 with TRBJ2-7, with D perhaps matching TRBD1 (5 bases). This CDR3 region has 12 residues. V was cut by 4 bases and J by 7 bases, with 12 bases left in between. From germline, CDR1 is SGHRS and CDR2 YFSETQ.

The rearrangement links TRBV6-1 to TRBJ2-1; 10 positions match TRBD2. The CDR3 sequence is 12 residues long. In germline, CDR1 is MNHNS, CDR2 SASEGT. After removal of 2 bases from V and 15 bases from J, the junction contained 4 bases not matched to a gene. CDR3 DNA: TGTGCCAGCAGTGAAAGCGGGGGGGTCTCGTTCTTC. Its protein is CASSESGGVSFF.

The rearrangement uses TRBV14 and TRBJ2-1, with 8 bases fitting TRBD1. There are 14 residues in the CDR3. V lost 2 bases and J lost 7; bases outside the gene matches: 4. Germline CDR1 and CDR2: SGHDN and FVKESK. The CDR3 region is CASSQLGQGNEQFF. The CDR3 bases are TGTGCCAGCAGCCAACTTGGACAGGGTAATGAGCAGTTCTTC.

The chain joins TRBV27 to TRBJ2-1; 7 bases align to TRBD2. Germline V gives CDR1 MNHEY, CDR2 SMNVEV (reference sequence). This CDR3 comprises 16 residues. J gave up 5 bases and V 9 bases, and 16 bases lay outside the gene matches. CDR3 in DNA: TGTGCCAGACGGAACGTCCGGGACTATCGTAACAATGAGCAGTTCTTC. This encodes CARRNVRDYRNNEQFF.

The V gene is TRBV25-1, the J gene TRBJ2-1; D call uncertain. Trimming left V 5 bases short and J 2 bases short, with 1 base between. CDR3 length: 11 amino acids. Germline V gives CDR1 MGHDK, CDR2 SYGVNS. The CDR3 DNA is TGTGCCAGCAGTACCTACAATGAGCAGTTCTTC. Its translation is CASSTYNEQFF. Variable domain in full (rest from reference TRBV25-1 and TRBJ2-1): EADIYQTPRYLVIGTGKKITLECSQTMGHDKMYWYQQDPGMELHLIHYSYGVNSTEKGDLSSESTVSRIRTEHFPLTLESARPSHTSQYLCASSTYNEQFFGPGTRLTVL.

The V call is TRBV7-9, the J call TRBJ2-7; D is ambiguous. The CDR3 length is 11 residues. Deletions cut 4 bases from V and 3 bases from J, with 4 bases between. Germline V gene data show CDR1 as SEHNR and CDR2 as FQNEAQ (reference sequence). CDR3 bases: TGTGCCAGCAGCTCCTACTACGAGCAGTACTTC. Its translation: CASSSYYEQYF.

The V gene is TRBV7-2, the J gene TRBJ1-3, with 7 bases aligning to TRBD1. Germline V lookup: CDR1 SGHTA, CDR2 FQGNSA. The V segment lost 5 bases and the J segment 0 bases; nucleotides outside the gene matches: 4. The CDR3 length is 15 residues. CDR3 loop: CASSIDRVSGNTIYF. CDR3 bases: TGTGCCAGCAGCATAGACAGGGTCTCTGGAAACACCATATATTTT.

This chain joins TRBV14 and TRBJ2-7; D is undetermined. CDR1 and CDR2 from the germline V gene are SGHDN and FVKESK. The ends were cut back, 1 base at V and 0 bases at J, with 10 bases in the middle. The CDR3 has 15 amino acids. The CDR3 DNA reads as TGTGCCAGCAGCCAAGGCATTAGGAGCTCCTACGAGCAGTACTTC. Translating it yields CASSQGIRSSYEQYF.

The J gene is TRBJ2-5, the V gene TRBV4-1; weak D call: TRBD1 (6 bases). CDR1 MGHRA and CDR2 YSYEKL come from the germline V gene. The CDR3 is 14 amino acids. V gave up 2 bases and J gave up 5 bases, with 12 bases separating them. The CDR3 sequence: CASSQQGLGETQYF. CDR3 DNA: TGCGCCAGCAGCCAACAGGGGCTCGGGGAGACCCAGTACTTC.

The V call is TRBV5-1, the J call TRBJ1-2; 8 bases line up with TRBD1. The CDR3 has 15 residues. Germline CDR1 reads SGHRS; CDR2 reads YFSETQ. J lost 4 bases, V lost 1 base, and 6 bases had no gene match. The chain's CDR3 is CASSLQGQAIYGYTF. DNA of the CDR3: TGCGCCAGCAGCTTGCAGGGACAGGCGATCTATGGCTACACCTTC.

The chain has TRBV5-1 and TRBJ1-4, with TRBD1 identical over 7 bases. Trimming at V came to 9 bases and at J to 7 bases, leaving 12 bases not matched to a gene. The germline V gene encodes CDR1 SGHRS and CDR2 YFSETQ. This CDR3 region has 14 residues. CDR3 loop: CAIEKRDSSEKLFF. CDR3 in DNA: TGCGCCATTGAGAAACGGGACAGTTCTGAAAAACTGTTTTTT.

The chain carries TRBV19 and TRBJ2-3; possibly TRBD1 or TRBD2 for D (5 bases each). Germline V lookup: CDR1 LNHDA, CDR2 SQIVND (reference sequence). The CDR3 runs to 14 residues. Trimming took off 5 bases at V and 1 base at J, with 10 bases between the two ends. This chain's CDR3 is CASSLGPGTDTQYF. The CDR3 nucleotides read TGTGCCAGTAGTCTGGGACCCGGCACAGATACGCAGTATTTT.

The chain couples TRBV6-5 to TRBJ1-6, with D possibly TRBD1 on 6 matching bases. The CDR3 has 12 residues. V lost 6 bases, J lost 16 bases, and 16 bases lay in between. From germline, CDR1 is MNHEY and CDR2 SVGAGI. CDR3 sequence: CASSSFGGALHF. CDR3 in DNA: TGTGCCAGCAGCTCCTTCGGGGGGGCGCTCCACTTT.

V is TRBV18 and J is TRBJ2-3, with D possibly being TRBD2 (5 bases). V shed 0 bases and J shed 2 bases, with 9 bases lying between them. Germline V gene lookup returns CDR1 KGHSH and CDR2 LQKENI. The CDR3 extends over 15 amino acids. CDR3 sequence: CASSPPAAITDTQYF. In nucleotides, the CDR3 is TGTGCCAGCTCACCACCAGCGGCGATCACAGATACGCAGTATTTT.

The V gene is TRBV5-6, the J gene TRBJ2-3, with D possibly TRBD1 on 6 matching bases. The CDR3 loop spans 15 amino acids. V dropped 1 base and J dropped 2 bases, with 11 bases sitting between them. From germline, CDR1 is SGHDT and CDR2 YYEEEE. CDR3 residues: CASSLLGGATDTQYF. CDR3 coding DNA: TGTGCCAGCAGCTTGTTAGGGGGAGCCACAGATACGCAGTATTTT.

The V call is TRBV7-2, the J call TRBJ2-1; 11 bases fit TRBD2. Germline CDR1 SGHTA, CDR2 FQGNSA. V was pared by 3 bases and J by 15 bases, with 13 bases of the junction left unmatched. This CDR3 comprises 15 residues. The CDR3 here is CASSLVLAGDHRPFF. CDR3 DNA: TGTGCCAGCAGCTTGGTACTAGCGGGGGATCATAGGCCGTTCTTC.

The rearrangement links TRBV12-5 to TRBJ2-5; no clear D. The V gene lost 3 bases and the J gene lost 2 bases, with 22 bases spanning the gap. CDR1 is LGHNT and CDR2 is FRNRAP in the germline V gene. This CDR3 spans 18 amino acids. CDR3 sequence reads: CASGFTLPVASRQETQYF. The CDR3 DNA reads as TGTGCTAGTGGTTTCACCCTTCCCGTAGCTTCACGGCAAGAGACCCAGTACTTC.

The CDR3, as DNA: TGTGCCAGCTCTCCAACCGGGAGAAATGAAAAACTGTTTTTT. Residues: CASSPTGRNEKLFF. The chain couples TRBV18 to TRBJ1-4; D remains unclear. The CDR3 length is 14 residues. The germline V gene encodes CDR1 KGHSH and CDR2 LQKENI. Trimming removed 6 bases at V and 5 bases at J, with 13 bases between. The variable domain in full, completed from reference TRBV18 and TRBJ1-4, reads NAGVMQNPRHLVRRRGQEARLRCSPMKGHSHVYWYRQLPEEGLKFMVYLQKENIIDESGMPKERFSAEFPKEGPSILRIQQVVRGDSAAYFCASSPTGRNEKLFFGSGTQLSVL.

The chain recombines TRBV28 with TRBJ2-1; unclear D gene. V was pared by 2 bases and J by 10 bases, with 15 bases between. Germline V gene sequence: CDR1 MDHEN, CDR2 SYDVKM. This CDR3 has 14 amino acids. The CDR3 region has the DNA TGTGCCAGCAGTTTAAGCAGCCCCCCCTACGAGCAGTTCTTC. It codes for CASSLSSPPYEQFF.